The clone carrying this TCR beta chain occurred once. The target antigen is unknown. In the same sample, other DNA sequences code for this CDR3. The CDR3 is 13 residues long. Losses at the gene ends were 6 bases for V and 6 bases for J; bases not matched to a gene: 7. From germline, CDR1 is LNHDA and CDR2 SQIVND (reference sequence). The sample comes from a study of shared clonotypes between healthy human individuals. About the study: Each donor contributed plates that comprised three CD4 naive, three CD4 memory, two CD8 naive and one CD8 memory.

Original processing notes: ImmunoSEQ yielded junction-only sequences lacking quality scores, so filtering differed. The assay was immunoSEQ multiplex PCR, and TCRdb's table has in-frame clones only and misses some. V and J calls and clone size come straight from that table; D and trimming were deduced from the DNA. The sample consists of some 2 million clones, about 95% of them appearing once. CD45RO-negative, CCR7-positively selected cells formed the naive CD8 fraction, excluding terminally differentiated effector memory CD45RA+ cells. Study results and limitations: Shared across a few donors were roughly 4.7% of the naive CD4 clonotypes. The represented genetic and exposure-history diversity was limited by the small number of donors.

Input material: naive CD8+ T cells sorted from blood. The receptor was isolated from a man between 18 and 35 years old in good health. V gene TRBV19 combines with J gene TRBJ1-2; TRBD1 matches 7 bases. The CDR3, as DNA: TGTGCCAGTAGCACTCGACAGGGAGATGGCTACACCTTC. Translated, it gives CASSTRQGDGYTF. Variable domain in full (rest from reference TRBV19 and TRBJ1-2): DGGITQSPKYLFRKEGQNVTLSCEQNLNHDAMYWYRQDPGQGLRLIYYSQIVNDFQKGDIAEGYSVSREKKESFPLTVTSAQKNPTAFYLCASSTRQGDGYTFGSGTRLTVV.